The clone carrying this T cell receptor (beta chain) was picked up a small number of times. The sample belongs to a study of identical twins. TCRdb re-called the 5' RACE reads with MiXCR, one entry per CDR3 protein. The sample records a few hundred thousand distinct CDR3 sequences, approximately 8.6% being singletons. Germline CDR1 and CDR2: MNHEY and SMNVEV (reference sequence). Trimming shortened V by 7 bases and J by 7 bases, and 8 bases separated the two germline ends. The CDR3 totals 11 residues. These data were also reused for a study on yellow fever vaccine responses in identical twins.

The specimen sequenced was CD8+ T cells sorted from blood. This chain uses TRBV27 with TRBJ2-1; D possibly matches TRBD1 or TRBD2 (5 bases each). The receptor was derived from a young woman in good health. The CDR3 region has the DNA TGTGCCAGCACCGAGGGGAATGAGCAGTTCTTC. Translation: CASTEGNEQFF.